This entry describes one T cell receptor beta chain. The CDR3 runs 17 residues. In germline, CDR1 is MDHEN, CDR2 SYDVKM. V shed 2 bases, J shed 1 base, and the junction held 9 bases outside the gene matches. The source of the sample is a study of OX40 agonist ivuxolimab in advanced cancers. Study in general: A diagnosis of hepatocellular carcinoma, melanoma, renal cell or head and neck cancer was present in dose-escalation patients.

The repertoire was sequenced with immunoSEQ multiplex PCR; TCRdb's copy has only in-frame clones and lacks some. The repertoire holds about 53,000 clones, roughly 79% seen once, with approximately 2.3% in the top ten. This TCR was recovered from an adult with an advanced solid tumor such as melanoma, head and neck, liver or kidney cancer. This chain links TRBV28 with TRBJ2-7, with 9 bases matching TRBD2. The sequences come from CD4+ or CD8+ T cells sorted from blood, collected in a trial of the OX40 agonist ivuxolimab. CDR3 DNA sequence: TGTGCCAGCAGTTTAGGGCGGGGTAGCGGGAGATCCTACGAGCAGTACTTC. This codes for CASSLGRGSGRSYEQYF.